This TCR beta chain was sequenced during a study of blood T cell repertoires in COVID-19. Study-wide context: Some COVID-19 samples were acute and others convalescent; all came from the United States, Italy and Spain.

Source study methods: Reference gene primer amplification in the assay estimated nucleated cell counts. Assay: immunoSEQ multiplex PCR; the TCRdb copy retains only in-frame clones and omits some. V, J and clone size derive from that table, while D and trimming were established from the DNA sequence. The data contain 150,000 to 200,000 clones, roughly four fifths of them singletons. Sample: peripheral blood. The source of this sequence is a woman in her 70s with COVID-19, enrolled during active disease.

Here the CDR3 DNA reads TGTGCCAGCAGCTTAGGGACAGGGCGTTCTAGGGAGCAGTTCTTC. As protein: CASSLGTGRSREQFF. The rearrangement uses TRBV7-9 and TRBJ2-1, with 8 bases matching TRBD1. The germline CDR1 and CDR2 sequences are SEHNR and FQNEAQ (reference sequence). The CDR3 runs 15 residues. V gave up 1 base and J gave up 10 bases; unmatched junction bases: 9. The full variable domain, with the rest looked up from reference TRBV7-9 and TRBJ2-1, is DTGVSQNPRHKITKRGQNVTFRCDPISEHNRLYWYRQTLGQGPEFLTYFQNEAQLEKSRLLSDRFSAERPKGSFSTLEIQRTEQGDSAMYLCASSLGTGRSREQFFGPGTRLTVL.